This T cell receptor beta chain was found in a study of shared clonotypes between healthy human individuals. Across the study: Contributing individuals were a couple of females and three males aged 18 to 49. Findings of the study overall: Non-shared clonotypes displayed generation probabilities falling below those of clonotypes present in all four donors.

Per sorted-subset replicate PCR, input was around 200 ng DNA, representing around 29,000 T cell genomes. The method was immunoSEQ multiplex PCR; TCRdb's version includes in-frame clones alone and lacks a portion of them. The table has around 980,000 clones, around 78% seen once; the top ten hold roughly 0.61%. A single count supports this clone. The target antigen is unknown. The junction departs from germline at one end; a sequencing error may be responsible. Germline values: CDR1 SGHTA, CDR2 FQGNSA. This CDR3 region has 12 residues. This TCR derives from a man between 18 and 29 years old in good health. Some clones in this sample may be carry-over from other donors' samples. Sequences were obtained from memory CD4+ T cells from PBMCs. Subset here: CD45RA-negative fraction. The gene calls are TRBV7-2 and TRBJ2-1; D may correspond to TRBD1 or TRBD2 (5 bases each). The CDR3 region is CASSSQRDLPIF. In DNA form, the CDR3 reads TGTGCCAGCAGCTCCCAACGGGACCTTCCGATCTTC. The full variable domain, completed using reference TRBV7-2 and TRBJ2-1, is GAGVSQSPSNKVTEKGKDVELRCDPISGHTALYWYRQSLGQGLEFLIYFQGNSAPDKSGLPSDRFSAERTGGSVSTLTIQRTQQEDSAVYLCASSSQRDLPIFGPGTRLTVL.